This TCR beta chain was recovered during a study of cytomegalovirus exposure and HLA in healthy donors. Study at large: In an early release, HLA-typed donors contributed 80 million to 95 million unique TCR sequences. Broader study findings: Altogether, 170 or so TCR beta chains were recorded as cytomegalovirus-associated. In a later analysis, common viral pathogens appeared linked to several of the most significant clusters. Based on reports, TCR beta sequences accurately predicted HLA-A and HLA-B alleles for most subjects.

In germline, CDR1 is MGHRA, CDR2 YSYEKL. This CDR3 comprises 17 residues. V lost 0 bases to trimming and J lost 5 bases; unmatched junction nucleotides: 8. Primers for the PCR totalled 60 Vbeta and 13 Jbeta. Assay used: immunoSEQ multiplex PCR; TCRdb lists only in-frame clones, some missing. The sample gives 84,000 or so clones, approximately 79% of which show up once; approximately 3% is in the top ten. Remarks on this clone: Its cognate antigen is unknown.

The chain carries TRBV4-1 and TRBJ2-1; TRBD2 matches 9 bases. This clonotype was sampled from a man aged 30-40 years in good health and CMV-seronegative. Sequencing input: PBMCs. The CDR3 sequence is CASSQDGGGLANNEQFF. The CDR3 DNA reads as TGCGCCAGCAGCCAAGATGGTGGGGGACTAGCAAACAATGAGCAGTTCTTC.